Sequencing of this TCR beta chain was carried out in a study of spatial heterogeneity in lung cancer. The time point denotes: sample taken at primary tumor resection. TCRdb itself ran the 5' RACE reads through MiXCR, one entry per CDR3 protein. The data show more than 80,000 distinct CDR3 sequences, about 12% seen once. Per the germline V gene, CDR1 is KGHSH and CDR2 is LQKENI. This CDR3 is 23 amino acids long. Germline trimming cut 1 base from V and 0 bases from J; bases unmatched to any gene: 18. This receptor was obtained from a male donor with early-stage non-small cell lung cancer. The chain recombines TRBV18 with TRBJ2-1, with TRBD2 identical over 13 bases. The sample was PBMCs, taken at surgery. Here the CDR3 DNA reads TGTGCCAGCTCACCACTTCGCGGGACAGGGGAACTAGCGGGAGGGAGCTCCTACAATGAGCAGTTCTTC. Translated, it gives CASSPLRGTGELAGGSSYNEQFF.